The 26 T cell receptor beta chains reported below all come from one sample, sequenced in a study of blood T cell repertoires in COVID-19. Profiling relied on immunoSEQ multiplex PCR, and the TCRdb table lists in-frame clones only, not all of them. The sample lists approximately 32,000 clones, approximately 93% occurring once. Source material: peripheral blood. The receptors were sampled from a man aged 60-69 years with acute or convalescent COVID-19.

This chain's CDR3 is CASSVYYRVTDTQYF. The CDR3 DNA follows: TGTGCCAGCAGCGTCTACTACCGGGTGACAGATACGCAGTATTTT. The J gene is TRBJ2-3, the V gene TRBV9; the D is unclear. The CDR3 has 15 residues. The ends were cut back, 2 bases at V and 3 bases at J, with 13 bases in the middle. Germline V gene data show CDR1 as SGDLS and CDR2 as YYNGEE.

This chain joins TRBV5-1 and TRBJ1-4, with TRBD1 as a possible D gene (6 bases). Trimming removed 2 bases from V and 8 bases from J, with 13 bases in between. Germline lookup yields CDR1 SGHRS and CDR2 YFSETQ. The CDR3 consists of 14 residues. The DNA of the CDR3 is TGCGCCAGCAGCTTAGGGGGAGTAGGAGAAAAACTGTTTTTT. Translating it yields CASSLGGVGEKLFF.

The chain couples TRBV11-3 to TRBJ2-1; 16 nucleotides align to TRBD2. Per germline, CDR1 SGHNT and CDR2 YENEEA. The CDR3 is 18 residues long. J was trimmed by 8 bases and V by 4 bases; bases with no gene match: 11. In DNA form, the CDR3 reads TGTGCCAGCAGCTGGGGACTAGCGGGAGGGGGCTATTGGGATGAGCAGTTCTTC. Translated: CASSWGLAGGGYWDEQFF.

The chain is built from TRBV7-9 and TRBJ1-2, with TRBD1 as a possible D gene (5 bases). V was cut by 3 bases and J by 7 bases, with 18 bases left in between. The germline gives CDR1 SEHNR, CDR2 FQNEAQ (reference sequence). The CDR3 runs 15 residues. In DNA form, the CDR3 reads TGTGCCAGCAGCTTTGGGGCTCTACCGCCGCGTGGCTACACCTTC. It is translated as CASSFGALPPRGYTF.

The chain employs TRBV4-1 and TRBJ2-5; a weak D match, TRBD1 (6 bases). Germline assignment: CDR1 MGHRA and CDR2 YSYEKL. This CDR3 region has 16 residues. V gave up 1 base and J gave up 5 bases, with 17 bases separating them. The CDR3 sequence is CASSQVPRGSAETQYF. CDR3 DNA sequence: TGCGCCAGCAGCCAAGTCCCCAGGGGTTCGGCCGAGACCCAGTACTTC.

The CDR3 sequence: CASSPDRGGQPQHF. The CDR3 nucleotides read TGTGCCAGCTCGCCCGACAGGGGAGGTCAGCCCCAGCATTTT. J is TRBJ1-5 and V is TRBV18; the match to TRBD1 covers 8 bases. The germline CDR1 and CDR2 sequences are KGHSH and LQKENI. CDR3 length: 14 residues. The V gene end was trimmed by 6 bases and the J gene end by 6 bases; junction bases not matched to a gene: 7.

The rearrangement uses TRBV7-2 and TRBJ2-1, with 7 positions matching TRBD2. The CDR3 is 16 amino acids. Germline V gene lookup returns CDR1 SGHTA and CDR2 FQGNSA. J lost 2 bases, V lost 1 base, and 5 bases had no gene match. In nucleotides, the CDR3 is TGTGCCAGCAGCTTAGACGGCGGGAGAGCCTACAATGAGCAGTTCTTC. Translating it yields CASSLDGGRAYNEQFF. The full variable domain, in which reference TRBV7-2 and TRBJ2-1 provide the parts outside the CDR3, is GAGVSQSPSNKVTEKGKDVELRCDPISGHTALYWYRQSLGQGLEFLIYFQGNSAPDKSGLPSDRFSAERTGGSVSTLTIQRTQQEDSAVYLCASSLDGGRAYNEQFFGPGTRLTVL.

The chain recombines TRBV4-3 with TRBJ2-2; 7 bases agree with TRBD1. Germline V lookup: CDR1 LGHNA, CDR2 YSLEER. V shed 4 bases and J 2 bases; nucleotides not matched to a gene: 10. The length of the CDR3 is 17 residues. CDR3 sequence: CASSPRGPTSNTGELFF. The CDR3 coding sequence is TGCGCCAGCAGCCCAAGGGGGCCAACCTCTAACACCGGGGAGCTGTTTTTT.

This clone was seen only once. The rearrangement uses TRBV19 and TRBJ1-2; D may be TRBD1 (5 bases). The germline gives CDR1 LNHDA, CDR2 SQIVND (reference sequence). The germline V and J ends were trimmed by 4 bases and 8 bases, with 11 bases remaining between them. The CDR3 has 12 residues. CDR3 DNA sequence: TGTGCCAGTAGTAGGGGCCTCCCCGGCTACACCTTC. It specifies CASSRGLPGYTF. The full variable domain, rest sourced from reference TRBV19 and TRBJ1-2, is DGGITQSPKYLFRKEGQNVTLSCEQNLNHDAMYWYRQDPGQGLRLIYYSQIVNDFQKGDIAEGYSVSREKKESFPLTVTSAQKNPTAFYLCASSRGLPGYTFGSGTRLTVV.

The V and J genes are TRBV5-1 and TRBJ1-4; tentative D call: TRBD1 (6 bases). The CDR3 is made up of 15 amino acids. The V gene lost 3 bases and the J gene lost 7 bases, with 16 bases spanning the gap. Germline CDR1 SGHRS, CDR2 YFSETQ. Here the CDR3 reads CASSSGQRVGEKLFF. The CDR3 DNA is TGCGCCAGCAGCTCCGGACAGCGTGTGGGTGAAAAACTGTTTTTT.

The chain employs TRBV12-3 or TRBV12-4 and TRBJ2-5; possibly TRBD1 for D (5 bases). V lost 8 bases to trimming and J lost 4 bases, with 14 bases between them. This CDR3 spans 13 amino acids. The CDR3 DNA is TGTGCCAGCCAAGGGGTGAACCTAGAGACCCAGTACTTC. Its translation is CASQGVNLETQYF.

The chain links TRBV2 to TRBJ2-3, with 8 nucleotides matching TRBD2. The CDR3 length is 16 residues. Losses at the gene ends were 4 bases for V and 0 bases for J; bases not matched to a gene: 6. Germline-derived CDR1 and CDR2 are SNHLY and FYNNEI. The CDR3 nucleotides read TGTGCCAGCAGTGTACGACTAGCGAGCAGCACAGATACGCAGTATTTT. This gives the protein CASSVRLASSTDTQYF.

The chain is built from TRBV19 and TRBJ2-2, with 13 bases fitting TRBD2. V dropped 4 bases and J dropped 5; count of bases not matched to a gene: 1. Germline loops: CDR1 LNHDA, CDR2 SQIVND (reference sequence). This CDR3 spans 15 amino acids. The CDR3 coding sequence is TGTGCCAGTAGTAGGACTAGCGGGAGTACCGGGGAGCTGTTTTTT. The encoded protein is CASSRTSGSTGELFF.

The chain links TRBV11-3 to TRBJ2-2; TRBD1 aligns across 10 bases. J gave up 4 bases and V 4 bases, and 3 bases lay outside the gene matches. The length of the CDR3 is 15 residues. Germline CDR1 and CDR2: SGHNT and YENEEA. The CDR3 sequence: CASSSWTGGTGELFF. The CDR3 DNA is TGTGCCAGCAGCTCCTGGACAGGGGGCACCGGGGAGCTGTTTTTT.

This chain joins TRBV6-5 and TRBJ2-3, with D maybe TRBD1 (6 bases). The germline V and J ends were trimmed by 0 bases and 10 bases, with 14 bases remaining between them. Germline V CDR1 and CDR2: MNHEY, SVGAGI. The CDR3 sequence is 14 residues long. This CDR3 reads CASSYSGRGIAQYF. The CDR3 DNA follows: TGTGCCAGCAGTTACTCCGGCAGGGGAATAGCGCAGTATTTT.

The CDR3 protein is CASSSSFSVVGNEQFF. The CDR3, as DNA: TGTGCCAGCAGCTCTTCCTTTAGCGTCGTGGGTAATGAGCAGTTCTTC. The chain has TRBV5-8 and TRBJ2-1; D is perhaps TRBD2 (5 bases). Germline CDR1 SGHTS, CDR2 YDEGEE. The germline V and J ends were trimmed by 3 bases and 7 bases, with 20 bases remaining between them. CDR3 length equals 16 residues.

The rearrangement links TRBV11-3 to TRBJ2-7; D remains ambiguous. Germline-derived CDR1 and CDR2 are SGHNT and YENEEA. The length of the CDR3 is 15 residues. The V and J ends lost 1 base and 2 bases respectively, with 12 bases between them. In nucleotides, the CDR3 is TGTGCCAGCAGCTTAGGGGCCTCCTCGCCCTACGAGCAGTACTTC. This gives the protein CASSLGASSPYEQYF.

The V gene is TRBV7-9, the J gene TRBJ1-5, with 10 bases aligning to TRBD1. J gave up 4 bases and V 6 bases, and 6 bases lay outside the gene matches. CDR3 size: 15 residues. The germline V gene encodes CDR1 SEHNR and CDR2 FQNEAQ (reference sequence). The CDR3 nucleotides are TGTGCCAGCAGACCCGGGACAGGGGAAAATCAGCCCCAGCATTTT. Its protein is CASRPGTGENQPQHF. The whole variable domain, filled in from reference TRBV7-9 and TRBJ1-5, reads DTGVSQNPRHKITKRGQNVTFRCDPISEHNRLYWYRQTLGQGPEFLTYFQNEAQLEKSRLLSDRFSAERPKGSFSTLEIQRTEQGDSAMYLCASRPGTGENQPQHFGDGTRLSIL.

The chain recombines TRBV3-1 (or the pseudogene TRBV3-2) with TRBJ1-3; D call uncertain. From germline, CDR1 is LGHDT and CDR2 YNNKEL (reference sequence). The CDR3 sequence is 16 residues long. Trimming removed 4 bases at V and 0 bases at J, with 13 bases between. The CDR3 region has the DNA TGTGCCAGCAGCCGGATCTCCGGGTTCTCTGGAAACACCATATATTTT. It is translated as CASSRISGFSGNTIYF.

The chain employs TRBV7-2 and TRBJ2-3; tentative D call: TRBD1 (5 bases). Germline lookup yields CDR1 SGHTA and CDR2 FQGNSA. Trimming shortened V by 5 bases and J by 3 bases, and 12 bases separated the two germline ends. CDR3 size: 14 residues. CDR3 amino acids: CASSVWGATDTQYF. CDR3 nucleotide sequence: TGTGCCAGCAGCGTCTGGGGCGCAACAGATACGCAGTATTTT.

The V gene is TRBV30, the J gene TRBJ2-3, with D perhaps matching TRBD2 (6 bases). CDR1 is GTSNPN and CDR2 is SVGIG in the germline V gene (reference sequence). This CDR3 contains 15 residues. Trimming took off 5 bases at V and 1 base at J, with 16 bases between the two ends. The CDR3 spells CAWDLGRGGTDTQYF. Written as DNA, the CDR3 is TGTGCCTGGGACCTGGGCCGCGGGGGCACAGATACGCAGTATTTT.

The chain uses TRBV6-5 and TRBJ2-1; 8 positions agree with TRBD2. The CDR3 length is 13 residues. CDR1 is MNHEY and CDR2 is SVGAGI in the germline V gene. Trimming took 8 bases from V and 4 from J; bases not matched to a gene: 4. The CDR3 DNA reads as TGTGCCAGCTTAGCGGGGAAATACAATGAGCAGTTCTTC. It yields the protein CASLAGKYNEQFF.

J is TRBJ2-5 and V is TRBV9, with D tentatively TRBD1 (5 bases). Trimming removed 3 bases at V and 0 bases at J, with 15 bases between. Germline CDR1 SGDLS, CDR2 YYNGEE. The CDR3 totals 16 residues. Written as DNA, the CDR3 is TGTGCCAGCAGCGCGCTAGGACATAAAAACCAAGAGACCCAGTACTTC. It specifies CASSALGHKNQETQYF.

This sequence joins TRBV20-1 and TRBJ1-1, with 8 bases identical to TRBD1. This CDR3 is built from 13 residues. V was clipped by 3 bases and J by 2 bases; unmatched bases: 2. Germline V gene sequence: CDR1 DFQATT, CDR2 SNEGSKA (reference sequence). The CDR3 DNA follows: TGCAGTGCTAGTACAGGGGGTAACACTGAAGCTTTCTTT. Translated: CSASTGGNTEAFF.

The chain uses TRBV19 and TRBJ1-2; 12 bases are shared with TRBD1. CDR1 LNHDA and CDR2 SQIVND come from the germline V gene (reference sequence). The CDR3 spans 17 residues. Unmatched junction bases numbered 7, after V lost 3 bases and J lost 2 bases. Written as DNA, the CDR3 is TGTGCCAGTAGTATCCAGGCCGGGACAGGGGGCAACTATGGCTACACCTTC. It encodes CASSIQAGTGGNYGYTF.

The rearrangement uses TRBV9 and TRBJ2-7; 8 bases are a match to TRBD1. CDR1 and CDR2 from the germline V gene are SGDLS and YYNGEE. CDR3 length equals 15 residues. V dropped 4 bases and J dropped 5; count of bases not matched to a gene: 11. Written as DNA, the CDR3 is TGTGCCAGCAGCCTAACCGGACAGGGAAGGAACGAGCAGTACTTC. Amino acid sequence: CASSLTGQGRNEQYF.